Listed below are T cell receptor beta chains from one sample, sequenced in a study of radiation and T cells in renal cell carcinoma. Sequenced by immunoSEQ multiplex PCR; TCRdb stores in-frame clones only, minus some. The table lists some 130,000 clones, 75% to 90% of them singletons. Specimen: blood, collected from a patient whose treatment included radiotherapy and nephrectomy. Source of these receptors: an older woman with renal cell carcinoma. Both conserved end residues are part of each CDR3. A D gene is named only where the DNA matches it firmly. Only part of the rows carry a size: once, few, many, or a class if the clone is expanded.

D	V	size	J	CDR3	DNA
.	TRBV2	.	TRBJ1-6	CASTAGPYNSPLHF	TGTGCCAGCACCGCGGGGCCCTATAATTCACCCCTCCACTTT
.	TRBV7-2	once	TRBJ1-1	CASSLEQAEAFF	TGTGCCAGCAGCTTAGAACAGGCTGAAGCTTTCTTT
.	TRBV5-6	.	TRBJ1-2	CASSYGLLKNYGYTF	TGTGCCAGCAGCTATGGACTGCTAAAAAACTATGGCTACACCTTC
.	TRBV19	.	TRBJ1-3	CASSPRDNRGNTIYF	TGTGCCAGTAGTCCTCGGGACAATCGGGGAAACACCATATATTTT
TRBD1	TRBV19	.	TRBJ1-2	CASTRQGINYGYTF	TGTGCCAGCACGCGACAGGGTATAAACTATGGCTACACCTTC
TRBD2	TRBV6-5	.	TRBJ2-5	CASSYSPGTIQETQYF	TGTGCCAGCAGTTACTCGCCCGGGACTATCCAAGAGACCCAGTACTTC
.	TRBV15	.	TRBJ1-2	CATSRDFGGATTYGYTF	TGTGCCACCAGCAGAGACTTCGGGGGGGCAACTACCTATGGCTACACCTTC
.	TRBV5-4	.	TRBJ1-2	CASSLAGARGYTF	TGTGCCAGCAGCTTGGCGGGGGCTAGAGGCTACACCTTC
TRBD2	TRBV5-1	few	TRBJ2-3	CASSLGTSGGNTQYF	TGCGCCAGCAGCTTGGGTACTAGCGGGGGAAATACGCAGTATTTT
.	TRBV6-1	.	TRBJ1-1	CASMRPLNTEAFF	TGTGCCAGCATGCGGCCGTTGAACACTGAAGCTTTCTTT
.	TRBV2	.	TRBJ2-2	CASSDLQSTGELFF	TGTGCCAGCAGTGACTTACAGAGCACCGGGGAGCTGTTTTTT
.	TRBV19	.	TRBJ2-2	CASSIRMTNTGELFF	TGTGCCAGTAGTATAAGGATGACGAACACCGGGGAGCTGTTTTTT
.	TRBV5-6	.	TRBJ1-2	CASSEPGHRGYTF	TGTGCCAGCAGTGAACCGGGACATCGAGGCTACACCTTC
.	TRBV28	.	TRBJ1-2	CASSSPTKDFYGYTF	TGTGCCAGCAGTTCCCCAACGAAGGACTTCTATGGCTACACCTTC
TRBD1	TRBV5-4	.	TRBJ1-2	CASSFGTGGFGEGYTF	TGTGCCAGCAGCTTCGGGACAGGGGGCTTTGGGGAGGGCTACACCTTC
.	TRBV18	once	TRBJ1-4	CASSPPAPNNEKLFF	TGTGCCAGCTCACCCCCGGCGCCGAATAATGAAAAACTGTTTTTT
.	TRBV7-9	few	TRBJ1-1	CASSLGGPEAFF	TGTGCCAGCAGCTTAGGGGGCCCTGAAGCTTTCTTT
.	TRBV6-5	.	TRBJ2-7	CASSFVPSSYEQYF	TGTGCCAGCAGTTTCGTACCGTCCTCCTACGAGCAGTACTTC
.	TRBV19	.	TRBJ2-2	CASSMKRDTGELFF	TGTGCCAGTAGTATGAAGAGGGACACCGGGGAGCTGTTTTTT
.	TRBV27	.	TRBJ1-2	CASSFSGSRGYTF	TGTGCCAGCAGTTTTTCAGGATCGCGTGGCTACACCTTC
.	TRBV6-1	.	TRBJ1-5	CASSEPPGSYQPQHF	TGTGCCAGCAGTGAACCCCCGGGCAGTTATCAGCCCCAGCATTTT
.	TRBV12-5	few	TRBJ2-5	CASGKGLAVETQYF	TGTGCTAGTGGCAAGGGACTTGCGGTCGAGACCCAGTACTTC
.	TRBV6-5	.	TRBJ1-1	CASTNTPNTEAFF	TGTGCCAGCACCAACACGCCAAACACTGAAGCTTTCTTT
.	TRBV7-8	.	TRBJ2-3	CASLGGASRTDTQYF	TGTGCCAGTTTAGGAGGAGCGTCGCGCACAGATACGCAGTATTTT
TRBD2	TRBV7-9	.	TRBJ2-1	CASSLGSGRTNEQFF	TGTGCCAGCAGCTTAGGGAGCGGGAGGACGAATGAGCAGTTCTTC
.	TRBV11-2	.	TRBJ2-7	CASSLGAFWEQYF	TGTGCCAGCAGCTTAGGGGCCTTCTGGGAGCAGTACTTC